Each of the 26 T cell receptor beta chains below was sequenced from the same sample in a study of blood T cell repertoires in COVID-19 (TCRdb year 2020). The method was the immunoSEQ multiplex PCR assay. Sourced from immuneACCESS, this table was stored by TCRdb with only in-frame sequences that have V and J called. A share of the clones is absent; for the studies checked, an unresolved V gene accounts for under half, and the remainder has no known explanation. Across this sample there are roughly 36,000 clones, with 90% seen only once. Clones ranked in the top ten supply roughly 36% of the sample. Sample: peripheral blood. Receptors were obtained from a man aged 55 to 70 with active or convalescent COVID-19.

The chain combines TRBV11-1 with TRBJ2-7, with D perhaps TRBD1 (6 bases). Trimming left V 4 bases short and J 2 bases short, with 12 bases between. The CDR3 is made up of 14 amino acids. CDR1 is SGHAT, CDR2 FQDESV, per germline (reference sequence). In DNA form, the CDR3 reads TGTGCCAGCAGCTCCACGGCAGGGGCCTACGAGCAGTACTTC. Protein sequence: CASSSTAGAYEQYF.

V gene TRBV5-4 combines with J gene TRBJ1-6; 10 bases agree with TRBD1. Germline CDR1 is SGHNT and CDR2 is YYREEE (reference sequence). This CDR3 comprises 16 residues. J lost 7 bases, V lost 6 bases, and 10 bases had no gene match. The CDR3 nucleotides read TGTGCCAGCACCACTCCGGGACAGGGGACCAATTCACCCCTCCACTTT. Amino acid sequence: CASTTPGQGTNSPLHF.

CDR3 sequence: CASSQRTGDNEQFF. As DNA, the CDR3 is TGCGCCAGCAGCCAACGGACAGGGGACAATGAGCAGTTCTTC. The gene calls are TRBV4-3 and TRBJ2-1; TRBD1 aligns across 9 bases. The CDR3 extends over 14 amino acids. V lost 2 bases, J lost 5 bases, and 1 base stayed unmatched. The germline gives CDR1 LGHNA, CDR2 YSLEER.

The table lists this clone with a few counts. The gene calls are TRBV19 and TRBJ1-2; no clear D. This CDR3 contains 16 residues. With 5 bases removed from V and 6 bases from J, the gap between germline ends came to 22 bases. Looked up from germline, CDR1 is LNHDA and CDR2 is SQIVND (reference sequence). Here the CDR3 reads CASSPTPRVSVNGYTF. CDR3 sequence (DNA): TGTGCCAGTAGTCCCACCCCCCGGGTCTCAGTGAATGGCTACACCTTC.

This chain joins TRBV5-1 and TRBJ1-2; TRBD1 aligns across 7 bases. Germline loops: CDR1 SGHRS, CDR2 YFSETQ. The CDR3 is 17 amino acids. The ends lost 3 bases at V and 6 bases at J; junction bases unmatched: 17. In DNA form, the CDR3 reads TGCGCCAGCAGCTCACAACGGCGGACAGGTGGGCCGAATGGCTACACCTTC. Amino acid sequence: CASSSQRRTGGPNGYTF.

This chain uses TRBV10-3 with TRBJ2-3; 7 positions match TRBD1. Germline assignment: CDR1 ENHRY and CDR2 SYGVKD. V lost 4 bases and J lost 0; bases outside the gene matches: 4. CDR3 size: 15 residues. CDR3 loop: CAISVGDRSTDTQYF. CDR3 bases: TGTGCCATCAGTGTAGGGGACAGAAGCACAGATACGCAGTATTTT.

This clone appeared once. CDR3 in amino acids: CATSEGSGRGKDEQFF. The CDR3 nucleotides are TGTGCCACCAGTGAGGGAAGCGGGAGGGGGAAAGATGAGCAGTTCTTC. The V gene is TRBV24-1, the J gene TRBJ2-1; 10 bases match TRBD2. The CDR3 is 16 residues long. Trimming cost V 4 bases and J 8 bases; bases outside gene matches: 10. Per germline, CDR1 KGHDR and CDR2 SFDVKD.

This clone was observed a few times. The rearrangement links TRBV5-1 to TRBJ2-7; 7 bases are a match to TRBD2. With V trimmed by 0 bases and J by 2 bases, 11 bases remained unmatched. The CDR3 consists of 17 residues. Germline V gene data show CDR1 as SGHRS and CDR2 as YFSETQ. As DNA, the CDR3 is TGCGCCAGCAGCTTGGCCCCCGGGGCGGGAGTCGCCTACGAGCAGTACTTC. Protein: CASSLAPGAGVAYEQYF. Variable domain in full (rest from reference TRBV5-1 and TRBJ2-7): KAGVTQTPRYLIKTRGQQVTLSCSPISGHRSVSWYQQTPGQGLQFLFEYFSETQRNKGNFPGRFSGRQFSNSRSEMNVSTLELGDSALYLCASSLAPGAGVAYEQYFGPGTRLTVT.

In its sample, this clone was seen a few times. Sequence at one end of the junction differs from germline and may be a read error. V gene TRBV19 combines with J gene TRBJ2-7; 8 positions agree with TRBD2. The CDR3 runs to 11 residues. The V gene's germline CDR1 is LNHDA and CDR2 SQIVND (reference sequence). The CDR3 DNA is TGTGCCAGTAGTACTTCGACTAGCGTCCGCTTC. Its protein product is CASSTSTSVRF.

V gene TRBV5-1 combines with J gene TRBJ1-5, with a possible D match to TRBD1 (6 bases). In germline, CDR1 is SGHRS, CDR2 YFSETQ. The CDR3 extends over 15 amino acids. Trimming shortened V by 5 bases and J by 0 bases, and 12 bases separated the two germline ends. CDR3 nucleotides: TGCGCCAGCAGACCCGAGGGGGATAGCAATCAGCCCCAGCATTTT. Its translation is CASRPEGDSNQPQHF.

The chain recombines TRBV5-6 with TRBJ2-3; 11 nucleotides match TRBD2. Trimming removed 1 base from V and 5 bases from J; junction bases left unmatched: 6. CDR3 length equals 16 residues. In germline, CDR1 is SGHDT, CDR2 YYEEEE. CDR3 loop: CASSLLAGGLGDTQYF. The DNA of the CDR3 is TGTGCCAGCAGCTTGCTAGCGGGGGGCCTGGGAGATACGCAGTATTTT.

This sequence joins TRBV10-1 and TRBJ2-1; 14 bases are a match to TRBD2. Per germline, CDR1 WNHNN and CDR2 SYGVQD (reference sequence). V shed 6 bases and J 8 bases; nucleotides not matched to a gene: 3. CDR3 size: 14 residues. The DNA of the CDR3 is TGCGCCAGCAGAGGGACTAGCGGGGGATATGAGCAGTTCTTC. It yields the protein CASRGTSGGYEQFF.

The chain couples TRBV7-3 to TRBJ1-2; 7 bases fit TRBD1. V was pared by 3 bases and J by 4 bases, with 5 bases of the junction left unmatched. CDR1 is SGHTA, CDR2 FQGTGA, per germline. CDR3 size: 14 residues. CDR3 DNA: TGTGCCAGCAGCTTCTTGGGACAGCCCTATGGCTACACCTTC. It translates to CASSFLGQPYGYTF.

The rearrangement links TRBV28 to TRBJ2-4, with D possibly matching TRBD2 (5 bases). The CDR3 has 15 residues. CDR1 is MDHEN and CDR2 is SYDVKM in the germline V gene. The V end was cut by 2 bases, the J end by 6 bases, with 14 bases between. CDR3 sequence reads: CASSLARAGGNIQYF. The CDR3 DNA is TGTGCCAGCAGTTTAGCGCGGGCTGGAGGAAACATTCAGTACTTC.

The rearrangement uses TRBV12-3 or TRBV12-4 and TRBJ1-4; D is unresolved. V was trimmed by 1 base and J by 7 bases, leaving 7 bases between them. CDR3 length equals 13 residues. The CDR3 loop reads CASSLVGLEKLFF. The CDR3 DNA reads TGTGCCAGCAGTTTAGTGGGCCTTGAAAAACTGTTTTTT.

J is TRBJ1-6 and V is TRBV25-1; tentative D call: TRBD1 (5 bases). V was shortened by 3 bases and J by 8 bases, with 11 bases between the two germline ends. This CDR3 contains 14 residues. Germline V gene lookup returns CDR1 MGHDK and CDR2 SYGVNS. DNA of the CDR3: TGTGCCAGCAGTGACTCCGGGGGACATTCACCCCTCCACTTT. It translates to CASSDSGGHSPLHF.

This clone was seen more than once but under ten times. The V gene is TRBV28, the J gene TRBJ1-3; D perhaps matches TRBD1 (6 bases). V lost 2 bases and J 4 bases, leaving 15 bases between the germline ends. CDR1 is MDHEN and CDR2 is SYDVKM in the germline V gene. CDR3 length: 16 residues. The CDR3 loop is CASSLGQGLRGNTIYF. The CDR3 bases are TGTGCCAGCAGTTTAGGGCAGGGGCTCAGGGGAAACACCATATATTTT.

J is TRBJ1-3 and V is TRBV21-1; the listed D gene, TRBD1, was not tested against the DNA. TRBV21-1 is reported as a pseudogene. The CDR3 consists of 14 residues. The CDR3 spells CASSKSGGGNTIYF. CDR3 in DNA: TGTGCCAGCAGCAAATCAGGGGGTGGAAACACCATATATTTT.

This clone has just a few counts. V is TRBV12-3 or TRBV12-4 and J is TRBJ1-5; D ambiguous. The CDR3 is 13 residues long. V lost 4 bases and J lost 7, with 11 bases in between. The CDR3 DNA sequence: TGTGCCAGCAGTTCTCAACGGTGGCAGCCCCAGCATTTT. Translated, it gives CASSSQRWQPQHF.

The CDR3 here is CASSPPGSSSYEQYF. For the CDR3, the DNA is TGTGCCAGCTCACCCCCGGGGTCTAGCAGTTACGAGCAGTACTTC. The chain is built from TRBV18 and TRBJ2-7; perhaps TRBD2 as D (5 bases). The V and J ends lost 3 bases and 4 bases respectively, with 16 bases between them. Germline V gives CDR1 KGHSH, CDR2 LQKENI. The length of the CDR3 is 15 residues. Full variable domain (rest looked up from reference TRBV18 and TRBJ2-7): NAGVMQNPRHLVRRRGQEARLRCSPMKGHSHVYWYRQLPEEGLKFMVYLQKENIIDESGMPKERFSAEFPKEGPSILRIQQVVRGDSAAYFCASSPPGSSSYEQYFGPGTRLTVT.

The J gene is TRBJ2-7, the V gene TRBV15, with a weak D call TRBD1 (7 bases). CDR3 length: 17 residues. The germline V gene has CDR1 LNHNV and CDR2 YYDKDF (reference sequence). The V end was cut by 3 bases, the J end by 4 bases, with 22 bases between. The CDR3 sequence is CATSSTGQSRGLYEQYF. As DNA, the CDR3 is TGTGCCACCAGCAGCACGGGACAGTCCCGGGGACTTTACGAGCAGTACTTC.

This clone was found once. The gene calls are TRBV28 and TRBJ1-5; D is possibly TRBD1 (5 bases). With 1 base removed from V and 11 bases from J, the gap between germline ends came to 15 bases. CDR1 is MDHEN and CDR2 is SYDVKM in the germline V gene. CDR3 length: 14 amino acids. The CDR3 loop is CASSLFTLGGSQHF. The CDR3 DNA is TGTGCCAGCAGTTTATTCACCCTCGGGGGTTCCCAGCATTTT.

The chain links TRBV5-1 to TRBJ2-1; 13 positions agree with TRBD2. The CDR3 sequence is 15 residues long. Losses at the gene ends were 4 bases for V and 4 bases for J; bases not matched to a gene: 2. The germline CDR1 and CDR2 sequences are SGHRS and YFSETQ. The chain's CDR3 is CASSVLAGGYNEQFF. The CDR3 nucleotides are TGCGCCAGCAGCGTACTAGCGGGAGGGTACAATGAGCAGTTCTTC.

In DNA form, the CDR3 reads TGTGCCAGTAGTAGCCGACCCGGGACACCGAACTATGGCTACACCTTC. Amino acids: CASSSRPGTPNYGYTF. The V call is TRBV19, the J call TRBJ1-2, with a tentative D call TRBD1 (6 bases). Germline V gene sequence: CDR1 LNHDA, CDR2 SQIVND (reference sequence). Trimming took 4 bases from V and 2 from J, leaving 17 bases between them. The length of the CDR3 is 16 residues.

This clone was picked up a small number of times. The V gene is TRBV7-3, the J gene TRBJ1-1; D may be TRBD1 (6 bases). V lost 2 bases and J 7 bases, leaving 14 bases between the germline ends. The CDR3 runs 14 residues. Germline values: CDR1 SGHTA, CDR2 FQGTGA. Here the CDR3 reads CASSLGGQGVEAFF. CDR3 bases: TGTGCCAGCAGCTTAGGGGGCCAGGGTGTTGAAGCTTTCTTT.

This clone was counted a single time. This sequence joins TRBV4-1 and TRBJ2-3; TRBD2 might be the D (5 bases). CDR1 MGHRA and CDR2 YSYEKL come from the germline V gene. This CDR3 is 15 amino acids long. V lost 3 bases to trimming and J lost 8 bases, with 18 bases between them. The CDR3 here is CASSHYWGASGTQYF. In nucleotides, the CDR3 is TGCGCCAGCAGCCACTATTGGGGAGCCTCCGGTACGCAGTATTTT.